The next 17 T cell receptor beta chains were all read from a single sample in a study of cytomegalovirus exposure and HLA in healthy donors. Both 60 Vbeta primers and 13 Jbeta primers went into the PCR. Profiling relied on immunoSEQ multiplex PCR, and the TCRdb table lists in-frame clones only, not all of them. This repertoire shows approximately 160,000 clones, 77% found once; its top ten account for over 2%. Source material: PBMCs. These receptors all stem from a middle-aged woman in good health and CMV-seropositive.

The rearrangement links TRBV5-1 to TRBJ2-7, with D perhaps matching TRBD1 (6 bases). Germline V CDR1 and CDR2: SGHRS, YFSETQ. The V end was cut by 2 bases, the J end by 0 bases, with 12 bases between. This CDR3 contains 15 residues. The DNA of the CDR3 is TGCGCCAGCAGCTTCGGCCAGGGGAGCTCCTACGAGCAGTACTTC. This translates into CASSFGQGSSYEQYF.

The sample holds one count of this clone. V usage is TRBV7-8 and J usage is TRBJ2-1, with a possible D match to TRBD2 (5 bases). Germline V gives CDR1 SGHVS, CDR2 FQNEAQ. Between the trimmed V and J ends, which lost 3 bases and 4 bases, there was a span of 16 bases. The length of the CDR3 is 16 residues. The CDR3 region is CASSLKLERAYNEQFF. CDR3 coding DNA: TGTGCCAGCAGCTTGAAACTCGAGAGGGCGTACAATGAGCAGTTCTTC.

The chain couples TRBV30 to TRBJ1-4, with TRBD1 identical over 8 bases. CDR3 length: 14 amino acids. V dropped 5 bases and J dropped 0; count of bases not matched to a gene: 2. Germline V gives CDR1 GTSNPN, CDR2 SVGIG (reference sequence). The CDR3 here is CAWGQGATNEKLFF. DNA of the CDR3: TGTGCCTGGGGACAGGGCGCAACTAATGAAAAACTGTTTTTT.

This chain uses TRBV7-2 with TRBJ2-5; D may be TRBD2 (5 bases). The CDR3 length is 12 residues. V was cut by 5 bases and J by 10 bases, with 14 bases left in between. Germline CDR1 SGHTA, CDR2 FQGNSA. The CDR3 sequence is CASSPGYFYQYF. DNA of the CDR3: TGTGCCAGCAGCCCGGGATATTTCTACCAGTACTTC.

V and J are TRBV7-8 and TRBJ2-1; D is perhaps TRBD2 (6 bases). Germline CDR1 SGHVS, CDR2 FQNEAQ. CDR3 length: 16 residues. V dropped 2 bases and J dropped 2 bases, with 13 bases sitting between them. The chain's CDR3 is CASSLLASTAYNEQFF. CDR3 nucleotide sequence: TGTGCCAGCAGCTTACTAGCGTCGACGGCCTACAATGAGCAGTTCTTC.

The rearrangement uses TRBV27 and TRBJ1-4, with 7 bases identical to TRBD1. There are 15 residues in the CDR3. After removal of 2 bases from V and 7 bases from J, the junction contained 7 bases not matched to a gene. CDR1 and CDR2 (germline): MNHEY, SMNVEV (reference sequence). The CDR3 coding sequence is TGTGCCAGCAGTTTACGTGGCAGGGGGGTTGAAAAACTGTTTTTT. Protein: CASSLRGRGVEKLFF.

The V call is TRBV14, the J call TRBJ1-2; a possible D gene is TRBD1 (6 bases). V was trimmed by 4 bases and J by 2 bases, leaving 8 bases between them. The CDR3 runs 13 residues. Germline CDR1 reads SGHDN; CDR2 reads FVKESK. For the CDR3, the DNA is TGTGCCAGCAGCCCAGGACAGAACTATGGCTACACCTTC. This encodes CASSPGQNYGYTF.

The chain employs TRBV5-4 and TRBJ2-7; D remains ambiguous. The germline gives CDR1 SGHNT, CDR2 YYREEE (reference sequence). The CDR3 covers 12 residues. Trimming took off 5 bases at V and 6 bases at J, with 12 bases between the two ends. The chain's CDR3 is CASSPNTVEQYF. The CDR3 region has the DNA TGTGCCAGCAGTCCGAATACTGTCGAGCAGTACTTC.

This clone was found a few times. The CDR3 spells CAYGQGYNEQFF. CDR3 bases: TGTGCCTACGGACAGGGATACAATGAGCAGTTCTTC. This chain joins TRBV30 and TRBJ2-1; 8 bases are a match to TRBD1. The CDR3 spans 12 residues. The V segment lost 7 bases and the J segment 4 bases; nucleotides outside the gene matches: 3. Germline V gene lookup returns CDR1 GTSNPN and CDR2 SVGIG (reference sequence).

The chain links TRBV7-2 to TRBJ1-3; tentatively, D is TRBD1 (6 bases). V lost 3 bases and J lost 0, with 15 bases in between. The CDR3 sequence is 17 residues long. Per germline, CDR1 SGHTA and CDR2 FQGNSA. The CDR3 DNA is TGTGCCAGCAGCTTTACCCTGCAGGGGAGCTCTGGAAACACCATATATTTT. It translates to CASSFTLQGSSGNTIYF.

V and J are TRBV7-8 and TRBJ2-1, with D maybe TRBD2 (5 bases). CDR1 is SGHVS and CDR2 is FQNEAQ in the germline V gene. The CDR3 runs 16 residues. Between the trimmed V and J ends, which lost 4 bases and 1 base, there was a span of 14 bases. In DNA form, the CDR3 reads TGTGCCAGCAGCTCCCTAAGCGGATCTTCCTACAATGAGCAGTTCTTC. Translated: CASSSLSGSSYNEQFF. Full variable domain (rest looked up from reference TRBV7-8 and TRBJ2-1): GAGVSQSPRYKVAKRGQDVALRCDPISGHVSLFWYQQALGQGPEFLTYFQNEAQLDKSGLPSDRFFAERPEGSVSTLKIQRTQQEDSAVYLCASSSLSGSSYNEQFFGPGTRLTVL.

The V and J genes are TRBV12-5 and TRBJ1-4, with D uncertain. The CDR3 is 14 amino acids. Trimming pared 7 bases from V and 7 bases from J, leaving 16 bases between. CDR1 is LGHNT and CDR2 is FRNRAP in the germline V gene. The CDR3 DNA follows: TGTGCTAGTGCCCCGGGAGCCGGTGCTGAAAAACTGTTTTTT. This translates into CASAPGAGAEKLFF.

CDR3 sequence reads: CASSFGLAANTGELFF. The CDR3 DNA follows: TGCGCCAGCAGCTTTGGGTTAGCTGCGAACACCGGGGAGCTGTTTTTT. The J gene is TRBJ2-2, the V gene TRBV5-1; D not resolved. Germline V gene lookup returns CDR1 SGHRS and CDR2 YFSETQ. The length of the CDR3 is 16 residues. The V end lost 2 bases, the J end lost 0 bases, and 11 bases lay between the germline ends.

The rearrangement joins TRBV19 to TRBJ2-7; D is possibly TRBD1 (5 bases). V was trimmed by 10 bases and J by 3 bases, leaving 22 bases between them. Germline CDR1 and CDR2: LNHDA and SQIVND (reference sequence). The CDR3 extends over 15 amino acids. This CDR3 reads CATPGRGHNNYEQYF. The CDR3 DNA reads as TGTGCCACCCCTGGCCGCGGACATAATAACTACGAGCAGTACTTC.

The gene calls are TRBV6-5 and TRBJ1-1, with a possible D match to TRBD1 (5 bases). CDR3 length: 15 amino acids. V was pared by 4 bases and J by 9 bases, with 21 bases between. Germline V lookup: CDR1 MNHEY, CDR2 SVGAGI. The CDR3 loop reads CASSFETGGGRKAFF. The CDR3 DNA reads TGTGCCAGCAGTTTCGAAACCGGGGGGGGTCGGAAAGCTTTCTTT.

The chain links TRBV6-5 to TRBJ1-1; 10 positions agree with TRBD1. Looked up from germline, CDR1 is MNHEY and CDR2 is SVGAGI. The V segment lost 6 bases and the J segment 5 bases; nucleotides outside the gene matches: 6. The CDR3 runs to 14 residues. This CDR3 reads CASRSGQGWTEAFF. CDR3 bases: TGTGCCAGCAGGTCGGGACAGGGGTGGACTGAAGCTTTCTTT.

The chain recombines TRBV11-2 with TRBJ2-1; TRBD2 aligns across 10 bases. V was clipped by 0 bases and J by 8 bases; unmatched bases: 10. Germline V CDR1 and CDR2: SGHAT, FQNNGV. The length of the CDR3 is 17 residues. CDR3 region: CASSLDGPSGSLYEQFF. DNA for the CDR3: TGTGCCAGCAGCTTAGACGGGCCTAGCGGGAGTCTCTATGAGCAGTTCTTC.